A few counts support the clone carrying this T cell receptor beta chain. No antigen is known for it. These data come from a study of response to subunit inactivated influenza vaccine. The CDR3 covers 16 residues. The V gene end was trimmed by 4 bases and the J gene end by 6 bases; junction bases not matched to a gene: 8. The germline CDR1 and CDR2 sequences are SGHAT and FQNNGV. Study-wide findings and caveats: The study's authors posited that every seasonal influenza vaccination enlists few new T cells.

TCRdb re-analysed the RT-PCR reads in MiXCR, keeping a single row per CDR3 protein. The table records about 180,000 distinct CDR3 sequences, about 9% of them present only once. Material: non-naive T cells sorted from PBMCs, obtained on the day of vaccination. V is TRBV11-2 and J is TRBJ2-2; TRBD1 aligns across 10 bases. This clonotype was sampled from a man aged 50 or older who received an inactivated influenza vaccine. This chain's CDR3 is CASSSPPGQGSGELFF. The CDR3 nucleotides read TGTGCCAGCAGCTCACCGCCGGGACAGGGGTCCGGGGAGCTGTTTTTT.